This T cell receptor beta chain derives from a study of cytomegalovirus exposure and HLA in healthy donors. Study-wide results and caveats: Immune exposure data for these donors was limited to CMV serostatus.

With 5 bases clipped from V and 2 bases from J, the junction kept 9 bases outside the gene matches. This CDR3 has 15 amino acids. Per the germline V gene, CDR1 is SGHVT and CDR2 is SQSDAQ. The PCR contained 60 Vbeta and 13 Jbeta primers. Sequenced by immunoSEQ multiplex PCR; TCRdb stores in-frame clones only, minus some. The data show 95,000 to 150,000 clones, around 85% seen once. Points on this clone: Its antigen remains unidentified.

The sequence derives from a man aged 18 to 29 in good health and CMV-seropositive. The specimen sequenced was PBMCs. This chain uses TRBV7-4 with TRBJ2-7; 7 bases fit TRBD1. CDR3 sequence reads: CASSPIPRGPYEQYF. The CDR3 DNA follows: TGTGCCAGCAGCCCAATCCCTAGGGGGCCCTACGAGCAGTACTTC.